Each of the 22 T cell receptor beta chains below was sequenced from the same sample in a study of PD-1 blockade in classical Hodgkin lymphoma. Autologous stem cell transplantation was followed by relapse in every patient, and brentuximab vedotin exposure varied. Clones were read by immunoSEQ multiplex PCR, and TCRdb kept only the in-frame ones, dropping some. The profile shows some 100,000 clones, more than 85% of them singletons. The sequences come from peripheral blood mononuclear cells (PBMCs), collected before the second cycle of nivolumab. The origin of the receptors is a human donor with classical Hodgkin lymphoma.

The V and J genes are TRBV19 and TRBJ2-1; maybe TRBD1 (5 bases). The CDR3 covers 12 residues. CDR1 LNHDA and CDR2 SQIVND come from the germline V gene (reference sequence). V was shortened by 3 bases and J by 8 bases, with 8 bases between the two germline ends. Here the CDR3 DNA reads TGTGCCAGTAGTATGTGGGGCCATGAGCAGTTCTTC. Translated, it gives CASSMWGHEQFF.

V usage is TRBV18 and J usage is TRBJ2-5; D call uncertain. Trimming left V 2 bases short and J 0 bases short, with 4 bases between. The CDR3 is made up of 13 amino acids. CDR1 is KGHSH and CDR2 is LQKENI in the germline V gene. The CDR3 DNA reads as TGTGCCAGCTCACCAGGAGACCAAGAGACCCAGTACTTC. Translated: CASSPGDQETQYF.

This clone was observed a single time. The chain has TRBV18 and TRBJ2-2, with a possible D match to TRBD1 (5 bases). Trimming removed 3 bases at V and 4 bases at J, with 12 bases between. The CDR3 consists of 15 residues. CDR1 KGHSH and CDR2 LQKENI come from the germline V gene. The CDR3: CASSPTDSPTGELFF. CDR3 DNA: TGTGCCAGCTCACCTACAGACAGTCCCACCGGGGAGCTGTTTTTT.

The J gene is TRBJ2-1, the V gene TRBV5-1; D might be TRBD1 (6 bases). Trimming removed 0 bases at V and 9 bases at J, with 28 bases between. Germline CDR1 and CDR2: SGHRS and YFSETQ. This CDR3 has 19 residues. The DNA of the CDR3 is TGCGCCAGCAGCTTGGTTTATTTGGGGGCCCACGGCCAAGTTGGTGAGCAGTTCTTC. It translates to CASSLVYLGAHGQVGEQFF. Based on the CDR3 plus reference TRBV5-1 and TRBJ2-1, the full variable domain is KAGVTQTPRYLIKTRGQQVTLSCSPISGHRSVSWYQQTPGQGLQFLFEYFSETQRNKGNFPGRFSGRQFSNSRSEMNVSTLELGDSALYLCASSLVYLGAHGQVGEQFFGPGTRLTVL.

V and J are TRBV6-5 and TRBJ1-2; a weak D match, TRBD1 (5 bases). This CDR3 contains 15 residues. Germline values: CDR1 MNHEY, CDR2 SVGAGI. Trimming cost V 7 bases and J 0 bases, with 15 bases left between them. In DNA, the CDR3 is TGTGCCAGCAAAGCCTGGGGGTTAGCTAACTATGGCTACACCTTC. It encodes CASKAWGLANYGYTF.

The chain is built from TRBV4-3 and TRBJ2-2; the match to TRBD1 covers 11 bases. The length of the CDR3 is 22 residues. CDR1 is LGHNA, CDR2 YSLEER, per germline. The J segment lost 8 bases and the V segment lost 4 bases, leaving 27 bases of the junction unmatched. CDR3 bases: TGCGCCAGCAGCCCTCACAGGGCCGGACAGGGGGCCCTAATACCCCCGTTGGGGGAGCTGTTTTTT. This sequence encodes CASSPHRAGQGALIPPLGELFF.

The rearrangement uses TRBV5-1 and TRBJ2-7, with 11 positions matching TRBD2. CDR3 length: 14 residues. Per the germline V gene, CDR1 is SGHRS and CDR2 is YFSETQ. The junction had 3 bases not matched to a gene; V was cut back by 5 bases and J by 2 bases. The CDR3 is CASSQTSGAYEQYF. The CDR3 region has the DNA TGCGCCAGCAGTCAGACTAGCGGGGCCTACGAGCAGTACTTC.

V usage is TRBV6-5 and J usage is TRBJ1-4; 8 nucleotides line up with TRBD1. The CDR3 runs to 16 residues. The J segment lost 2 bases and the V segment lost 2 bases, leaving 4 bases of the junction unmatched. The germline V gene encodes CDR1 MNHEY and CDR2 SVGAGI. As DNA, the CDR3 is TGTGCCAGCAGTTACAACTCAGGGGGCACTAATGAAAAACTGTTTTTT. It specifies CASSYNSGGTNEKLFF.

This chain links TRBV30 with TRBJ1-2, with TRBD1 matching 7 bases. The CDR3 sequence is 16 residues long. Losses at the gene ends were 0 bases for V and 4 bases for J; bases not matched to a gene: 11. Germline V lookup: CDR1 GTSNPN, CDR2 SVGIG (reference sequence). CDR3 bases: TGTGCCTGGAGTGTACTCGGCGCCAGGGGGTTCTATGGCTACACCTTC. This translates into CAWSVLGARGFYGYTF.

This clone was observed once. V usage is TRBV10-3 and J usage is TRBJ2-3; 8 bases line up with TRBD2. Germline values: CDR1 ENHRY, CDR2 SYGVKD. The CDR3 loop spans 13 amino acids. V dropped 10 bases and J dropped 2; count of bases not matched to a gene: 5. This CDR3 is CATGGALTDTQYF. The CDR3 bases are TGTGCCACGGGGGGGGCACTCACAGATACGCAGTATTTT.

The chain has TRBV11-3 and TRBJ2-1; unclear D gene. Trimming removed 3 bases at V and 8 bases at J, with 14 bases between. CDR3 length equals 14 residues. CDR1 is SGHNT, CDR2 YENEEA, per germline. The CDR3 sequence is CASSFISSDDEQFF. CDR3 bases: TGTGCCAGCAGCTTTATTTCGTCTGACGATGAGCAGTTCTTC.

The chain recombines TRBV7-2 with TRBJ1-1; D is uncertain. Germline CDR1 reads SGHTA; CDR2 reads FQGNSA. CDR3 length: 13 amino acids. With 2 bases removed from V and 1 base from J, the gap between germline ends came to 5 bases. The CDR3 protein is CASSLFSNTEAFF. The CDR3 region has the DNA TGTGCCAGCAGCTTATTCTCGAACACTGAAGCTTTCTTT.

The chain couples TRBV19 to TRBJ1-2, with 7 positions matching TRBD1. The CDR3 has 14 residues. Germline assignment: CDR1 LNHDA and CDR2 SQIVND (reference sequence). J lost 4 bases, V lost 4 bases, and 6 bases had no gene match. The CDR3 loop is CASSNSGQIYGYTF. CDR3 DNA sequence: TGTGCCAGTAGTAACTCGGGACAGATCTATGGCTACACCTTC.

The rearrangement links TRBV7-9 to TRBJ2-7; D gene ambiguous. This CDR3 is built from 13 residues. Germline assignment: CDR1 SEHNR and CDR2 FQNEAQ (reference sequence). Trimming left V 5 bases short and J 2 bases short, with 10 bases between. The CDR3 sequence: CASSPKGPYEQYF. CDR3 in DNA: TGTGCCAGCAGCCCGAAAGGCCCCTACGAGCAGTACTTC. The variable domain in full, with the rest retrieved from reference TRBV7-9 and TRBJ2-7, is DTGVSQNPRHKITKRGQNVTFRCDPISEHNRLYWYRQTLGQGPEFLTYFQNEAQLEKSRLLSDRFSAERPKGSFSTLEIQRTEQGDSAMYLCASSPKGPYEQYFGPGTRLTVT.

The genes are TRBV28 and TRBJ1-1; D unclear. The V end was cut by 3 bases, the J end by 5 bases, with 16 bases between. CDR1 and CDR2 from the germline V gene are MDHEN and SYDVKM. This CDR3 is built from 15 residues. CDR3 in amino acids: CASSFLGFPGTEAFF. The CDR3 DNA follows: TGTGCCAGCAGTTTTCTGGGGTTCCCGGGGACTGAAGCTTTCTTT. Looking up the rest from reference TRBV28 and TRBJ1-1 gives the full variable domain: DVKVTQSSRYLVKRTGEKVFLECVQDMDHENMFWYRQDPGLGLRLIYFSYDVKMKEKGDIPEGYSVSREKKERFSLILESASTNQTSMYLCASSFLGFPGTEAFFGQGTRLTVV.

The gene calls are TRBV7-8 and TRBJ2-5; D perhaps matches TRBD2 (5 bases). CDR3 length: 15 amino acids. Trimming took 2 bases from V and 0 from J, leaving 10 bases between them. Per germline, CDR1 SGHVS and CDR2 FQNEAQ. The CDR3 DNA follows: TGTGCCAGCAGCTTAAGTTCGGACTACCAAGAGACCCAGTACTTC. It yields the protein CASSLSSDYQETQYF. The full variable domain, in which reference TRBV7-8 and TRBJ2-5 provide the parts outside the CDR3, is GAGVSQSPRYKVAKRGQDVALRCDPISGHVSLFWYQQALGQGPEFLTYFQNEAQLDKSGLPSDRFFAERPEGSVSTLKIQRTQQEDSAVYLCASSLSSDYQETQYFGPGTRLLVL.

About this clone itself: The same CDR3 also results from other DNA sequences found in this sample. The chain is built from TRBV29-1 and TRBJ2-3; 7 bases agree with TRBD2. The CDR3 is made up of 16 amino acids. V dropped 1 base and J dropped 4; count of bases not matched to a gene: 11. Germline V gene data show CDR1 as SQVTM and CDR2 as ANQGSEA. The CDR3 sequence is CSVEGTSFQLADTQYF. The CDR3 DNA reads TGCAGCGTTGAAGGGACTAGTTTTCAATTGGCAGATACGCAGTATTTT.

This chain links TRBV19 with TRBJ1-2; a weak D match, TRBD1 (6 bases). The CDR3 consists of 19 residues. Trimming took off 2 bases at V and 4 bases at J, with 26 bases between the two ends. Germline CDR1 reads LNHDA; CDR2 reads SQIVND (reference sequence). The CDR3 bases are TGTGCCAGTAGTATACTTTTGGGGGCAGCCCATCTTCCATTCTATGGCTACACCTTC. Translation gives CASSILLGAAHLPFYGYTF.

CDR3 sequence: CASSPVQLAVQETQYF. Here the CDR3 DNA reads TGTGCCAGCAGTCCCGTTCAACTAGCGGTTCAAGAGACCCAGTACTTC. The rearrangement uses TRBV27 and TRBJ2-5, with 8 positions matching TRBD2. This CDR3 has 16 residues. J gave up 2 bases and V 5 bases, and 10 bases lay outside the gene matches. Germline assignment: CDR1 MNHEY and CDR2 SMNVEV (reference sequence).

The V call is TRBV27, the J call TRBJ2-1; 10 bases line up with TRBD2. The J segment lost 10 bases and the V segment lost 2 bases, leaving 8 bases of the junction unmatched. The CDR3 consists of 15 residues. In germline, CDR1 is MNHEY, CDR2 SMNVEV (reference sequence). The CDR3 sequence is CASSLEFLAGDEQFF. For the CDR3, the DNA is TGTGCCAGCAGTTTAGAATTCCTAGCGGGGGACGAGCAGTTCTTC.

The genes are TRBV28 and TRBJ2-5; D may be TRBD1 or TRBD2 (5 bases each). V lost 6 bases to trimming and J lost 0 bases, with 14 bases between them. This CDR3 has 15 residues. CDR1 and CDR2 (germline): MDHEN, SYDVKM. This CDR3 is CASSPPGRYQETQYF. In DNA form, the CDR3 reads TGTGCCAGCAGCCCACCGGGACGGTACCAAGAGACCCAGTACTTC.

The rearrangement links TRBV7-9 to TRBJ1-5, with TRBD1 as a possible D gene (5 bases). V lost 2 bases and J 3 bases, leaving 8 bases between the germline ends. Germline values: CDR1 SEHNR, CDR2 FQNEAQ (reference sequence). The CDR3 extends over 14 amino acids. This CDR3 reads CASSLWGPNQPQHF. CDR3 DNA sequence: TGTGCCAGCAGCTTATGGGGACCCAATCAGCCCCAGCATTTT.